This T cell receptor beta chain was captured by sequencing in a study of blood T cell repertoires in COVID-19. At the level of the study: PBMCs, B-cell-depleted T cells, or T cells were the source of the cDNA or gDNA that made up the material.

Original processing methods: From reference gene primer amplification, estimates of nucleated cell counts were derived. The assay was immunoSEQ multiplex PCR, and TCRdb's table has in-frame clones only and misses some. The D gene and trimming were derived from the DNA, and the V and J assignments and clone size from that table. The sample lists some 140,000 clones; roughly 85% were seen once. With 4 bases removed from V and 4 bases from J, the gap between germline ends came to 8 bases. This CDR3 has 13 residues. Germline V CDR1 and CDR2: MRHNA, SNTAGT. The sample taken for sequencing was peripheral blood. This clonotype originated in a man aged 55-75 years with acute or convalescent COVID-19. V is TRBV6-4 and J is TRBJ1-5, with a tentative D call TRBD1 (5 bases). CDR3 sequence: CASSGQLNQPQHF. Here the CDR3 DNA reads TGTGCCAGCAGTGGACAGTTAAATCAGCCCCAGCATTTT.